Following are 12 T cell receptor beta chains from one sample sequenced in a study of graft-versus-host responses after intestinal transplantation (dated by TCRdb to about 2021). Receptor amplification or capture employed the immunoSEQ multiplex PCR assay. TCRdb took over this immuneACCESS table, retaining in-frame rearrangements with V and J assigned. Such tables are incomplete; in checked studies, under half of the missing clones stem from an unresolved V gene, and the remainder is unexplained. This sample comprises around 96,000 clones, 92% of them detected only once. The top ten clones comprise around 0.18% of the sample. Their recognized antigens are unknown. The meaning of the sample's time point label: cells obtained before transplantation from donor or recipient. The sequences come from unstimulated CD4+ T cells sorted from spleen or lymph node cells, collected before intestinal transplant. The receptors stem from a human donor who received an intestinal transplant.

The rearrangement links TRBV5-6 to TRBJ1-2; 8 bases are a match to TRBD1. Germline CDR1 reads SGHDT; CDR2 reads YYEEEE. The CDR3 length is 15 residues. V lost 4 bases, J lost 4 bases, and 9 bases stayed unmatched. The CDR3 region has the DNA TGTGCCAGCAGCCCTAACAGGGGGGTACTCTATGGCTACACCTTC. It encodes CASSPNRGVLYGYTF. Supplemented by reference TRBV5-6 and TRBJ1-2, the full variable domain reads DAGVTQSPTHLIKTRGQQVTLRCSPKSGHDTVSWYQQALGQGPQFIFQYYEEEERQRGNFPDRFSGHQFPNYSSELNVNALLLGDSALYLCASSPNRGVLYGYTFGSGTRLTVV.

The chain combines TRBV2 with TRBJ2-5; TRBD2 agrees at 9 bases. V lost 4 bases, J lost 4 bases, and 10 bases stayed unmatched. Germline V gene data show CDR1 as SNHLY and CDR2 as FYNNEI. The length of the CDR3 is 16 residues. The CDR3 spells CASSVVAGGRGETQYF. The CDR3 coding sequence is TGTGCCAGCAGTGTAGTTGCGGGAGGGAGAGGAGAGACCCAGTACTTC.

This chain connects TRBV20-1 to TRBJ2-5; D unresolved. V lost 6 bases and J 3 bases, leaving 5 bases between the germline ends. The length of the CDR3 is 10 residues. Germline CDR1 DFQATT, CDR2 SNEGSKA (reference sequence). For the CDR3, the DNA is TGCAGTGCCTCTGAAGAGACCCAGTACTTC. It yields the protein CSASEETQYF.

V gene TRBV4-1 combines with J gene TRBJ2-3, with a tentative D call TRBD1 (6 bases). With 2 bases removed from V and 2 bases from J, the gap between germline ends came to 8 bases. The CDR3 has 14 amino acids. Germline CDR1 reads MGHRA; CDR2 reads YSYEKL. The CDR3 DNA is TGCGCCAGCAGCCAATACAGGGACACAGATACGCAGTATTTT. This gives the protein CASSQYRDTDTQYF.

The CDR3, as DNA: TGTGCCAGCAGCTTCTTAGCGGCAGAGACCCAGTACTTC. Translation gives CASSFLAAETQYF. This chain joins TRBV5-4 and TRBJ2-5; possibly TRBD2 for D (6 bases). Germline CDR1 SGHNT, CDR2 YYREEE (reference sequence). The CDR3 length is 13 residues. The germline V and J ends were trimmed by 2 bases and 4 bases, with 9 bases remaining between them.

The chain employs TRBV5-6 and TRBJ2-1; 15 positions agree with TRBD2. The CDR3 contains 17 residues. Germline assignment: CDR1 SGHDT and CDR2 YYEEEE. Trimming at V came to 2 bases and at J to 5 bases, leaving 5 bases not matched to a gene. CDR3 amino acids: CASSFRTSGGAHNEQFF. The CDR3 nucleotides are TGTGCCAGCAGCTTTCGGACTAGCGGGGGGGCCCACAATGAGCAGTTCTTC.

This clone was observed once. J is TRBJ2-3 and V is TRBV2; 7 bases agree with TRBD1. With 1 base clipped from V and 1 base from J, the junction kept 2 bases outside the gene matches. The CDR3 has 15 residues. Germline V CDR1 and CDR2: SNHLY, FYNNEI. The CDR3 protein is CASSEEGARTDTQYF. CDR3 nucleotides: TGTGCCAGCAGTGAAGAGGGGGCGCGCACAGATACGCAGTATTTT.

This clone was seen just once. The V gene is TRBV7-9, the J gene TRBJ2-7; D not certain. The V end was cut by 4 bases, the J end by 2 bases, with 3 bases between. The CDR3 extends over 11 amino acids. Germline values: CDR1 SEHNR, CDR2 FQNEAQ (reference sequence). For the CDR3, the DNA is TGTGCCAGCAGCTCAACCTACGAGCAGTACTTC. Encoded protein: CASSSTYEQYF.

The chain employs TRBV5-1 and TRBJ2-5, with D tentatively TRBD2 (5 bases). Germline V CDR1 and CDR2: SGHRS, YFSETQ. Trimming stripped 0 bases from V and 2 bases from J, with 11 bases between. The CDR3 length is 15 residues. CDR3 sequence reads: CASSLVSGSQETQYF. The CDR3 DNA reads TGCGCCAGCAGCTTGGTCAGCGGATCTCAAGAGACCCAGTACTTC.

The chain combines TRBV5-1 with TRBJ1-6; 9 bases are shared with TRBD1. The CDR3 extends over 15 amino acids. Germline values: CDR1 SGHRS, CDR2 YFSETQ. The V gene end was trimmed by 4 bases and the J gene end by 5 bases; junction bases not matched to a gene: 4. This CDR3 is CASSRDRANNSPLHF. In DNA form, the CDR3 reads TGCGCCAGCAGCCGGGACAGGGCTAATAATTCACCCCTCCACTTT.

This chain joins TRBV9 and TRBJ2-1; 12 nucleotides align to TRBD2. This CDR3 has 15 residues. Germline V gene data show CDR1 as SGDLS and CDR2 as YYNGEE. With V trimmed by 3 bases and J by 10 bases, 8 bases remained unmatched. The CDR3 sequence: CASSETSGGFLEQFF. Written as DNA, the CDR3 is TGTGCCAGCAGCGAAACTAGCGGGGGGTTCTTGGAGCAGTTCTTC.

The CDR3 here is CASSQGPGGLATNEKLFF. The CDR3 nucleotides read TGCGCCAGCAGCCAAGGCCCAGGGGGCTTAGCAACTAATGAAAAACTGTTTTTT. The gene calls are TRBV4-1 and TRBJ1-4, with 8 bases matching TRBD1. J gave up 0 bases and V 1 base, and 7 bases lay outside the gene matches. The CDR3 length is 18 residues. Germline V CDR1 and CDR2: MGHRA, YSYEKL.